The 9 T cell receptor beta chains below come from one sample, sequenced in a study of blood T cell repertoires in COVID-19. TCRdb's table, derived via immunoSEQ multiplex PCR, lists solely in-frame clones and lacks some. The repertoire includes 110,000 or so clones, 70% to 90% of them detected once, and 7.5% to 9.5% sits in the top ten. The source material was peripheral blood. These receptors were taken from a woman aged 70-85 years who had recovered from COVID-19.

V is TRBV27 and J is TRBJ1-5; weak D call: TRBD1 (6 bases). V was cut by 5 bases and J by 8 bases, with 22 bases left in between. The CDR3 has 16 residues. Germline CDR1 MNHEY, CDR2 SMNVEV (reference sequence). The CDR3 sequence is CASSPRWARGPEPQHF. Written as DNA, the CDR3 is TGTGCCAGCAGTCCTCGATGGGCCAGGGGACCGGAGCCCCAGCATTTT.

This rearrangement joins TRBV7-2 to TRBJ2-5; TRBD1 matches 8 bases. Germline CDR1 reads SGHTA; CDR2 reads FQGNSA. This CDR3 contains 15 residues. V trimming: 1 base; J trimming: 5 bases; junction bases outside the gene matches: 6. The CDR3 nucleotides are TGTGCCAGCAGCTTAGACGGCAGGGGGCGGGAGACCCAGTACTTC. It specifies CASSLDGRGRETQYF. Combining the CDR3 with reference TRBV7-2 and TRBJ2-5 gives the whole variable domain GAGVSQSPSNKVTEKGKDVELRCDPISGHTALYWYRQSLGQGLEFLIYFQGNSAPDKSGLPSDRFSAERTGGSVSTLTIQRTQQEDSAVYLCASSLDGRGRETQYFGPGTRLLVL.

The count of this clone is one. The chain recombines TRBV27 with TRBJ1-1; 7 positions agree with TRBD1. Germline V gene sequence: CDR1 MNHEY, CDR2 SMNVEV (reference sequence). V lost 5 bases, J lost 3 bases, and 9 bases stayed unmatched. The CDR3 totals 15 residues. CDR3 DNA: TGTGCCAGCAGTCCTATTACAGGGGCGGACACTGAAGCTTTCTTT. Translated: CASSPITGADTEAFF.

This chain links TRBV27 with TRBJ1-1, with TRBD1 matching 7 bases. The CDR3 consists of 15 residues. The V gene end was trimmed by 5 bases and the J gene end by 0 bases; junction bases not matched to a gene: 6. Per germline, CDR1 MNHEY and CDR2 SMNVEV (reference sequence). The CDR3 region is CASSRQGILNTEAFF. The DNA of the CDR3 is TGTGCCAGCAGTAGACAGGGAATCCTGAACACTGAAGCTTTCTTT.

The gene calls are TRBV6-5 and TRBJ1-2, with 11 bases fitting TRBD1. Germline V CDR1 and CDR2: MNHEY, SVGAGI. J lost 4 bases, V lost 5 bases, and 6 bases had no gene match. This CDR3 is 15 amino acids long. The CDR3 bases are TGTGCCAGCAGTACCGGGACAGGGGGAAGCTATGGCTACACCTTC. Its protein is CASSTGTGGSYGYTF.

The chain is built from TRBV4-1 and TRBJ2-3; 10 bases align to TRBD2. V gave up 0 bases and J gave up 6 bases; unmatched junction bases: 9. Germline-derived CDR1 and CDR2 are MGHRA and YSYEKL. The CDR3 length is 17 residues. Written as DNA, the CDR3 is TGCGCCAGCAGCCAAGACGGGAGCGGGGGGGCCCTCGATACGCAGTATTTT. The encoded protein is CASSQDGSGGALDTQYF.

The chain recombines TRBV5-6 with TRBJ1-1; D gene unclear. The ends were cut back, 2 bases at V and 0 bases at J, with 8 bases in the middle. The germline V gene has CDR1 SGHDT and CDR2 YYEEEE. CDR3 length: 14 residues. The DNA for the CDR3 is TGTGCCAGCAGCTTTGACGCGGTGAACACTGAAGCTTTCTTT. Protein sequence: CASSFDAVNTEAFF.

The chain carries TRBV7-2 and TRBJ2-3; 15 bases match TRBD2. The V and J ends lost 4 bases and 6 bases, in that order; junction bases with no gene match: 5. The CDR3 sequence is 16 residues long. Germline V gives CDR1 SGHTA, CDR2 FQGNSA. The DNA of the CDR3 is TGTGCCAGCAGCTACCGAGGACTAGCGGGGGGGGATACGCAGTATTTT. Its protein is CASSYRGLAGGDTQYF.

The chain employs TRBV6-1 and TRBJ2-3; 7 bases fit TRBD2. The V gene's germline CDR1 is MNHNS and CDR2 SASEGT. The CDR3 spans 15 residues. The V segment lost 3 bases and the J segment 5 bases; nucleotides outside the gene matches: 8. The CDR3 coding sequence is TGTGCCAGCAGTGATAGTTGGGGGGGGGAAGATACGCAGTATTTT. Translating it yields CASSDSWGGEDTQYF.